Given below is one TCR beta chain in context. The antigen is not known. This specimen belongs to a study of T cells after posttransplantation cyclophosphamide. General study results and limits: Recipient CMV seropositivity and CMV reactivation strongly tracked TRB clonality. Blood and skin or GI T cell repertoires showed limited TRB overlap. Donor CD8+ memory clones often dominated recipient blood repertoires at later times.

Here immunoSEQ multiplex PCR was the method, and the copy in TCRdb shows in-frame clones only, minus some. The data hold about 7,000 clones, with about nine tenths observed a single time. Germline V CDR1 and CDR2: SGHAT, FQNNGV. Deletions cut 4 bases from V and 6 bases from J, with 12 bases between. This CDR3 has 13 residues. Sequences were obtained from CD4+ T cells sorted from blood. The chain joins TRBV11-2 to TRBJ1-2, with D unclear. This TCR was recovered from a woman between 45 and 60 years old in good health and a related stem cell transplant donor. The CDR3 DNA follows: TGTGCCAGCAGCTCAAGGCGGGTTCATGGCTACACCTTC. Translated, it gives CASSSRRVHGYTF.